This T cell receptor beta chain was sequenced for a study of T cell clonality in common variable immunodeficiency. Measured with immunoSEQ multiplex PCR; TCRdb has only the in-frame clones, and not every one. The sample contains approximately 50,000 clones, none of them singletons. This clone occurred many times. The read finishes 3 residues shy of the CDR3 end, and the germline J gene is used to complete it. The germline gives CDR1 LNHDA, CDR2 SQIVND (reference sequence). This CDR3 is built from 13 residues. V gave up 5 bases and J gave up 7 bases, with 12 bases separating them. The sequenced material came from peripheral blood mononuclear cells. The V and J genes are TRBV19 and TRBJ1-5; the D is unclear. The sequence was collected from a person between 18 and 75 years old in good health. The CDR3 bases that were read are TGTGCCAGTAGTCAGGAAGTGAGGCAGCCC. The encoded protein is CASSQEVRQP. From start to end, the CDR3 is CASSQEVRQPQHF.